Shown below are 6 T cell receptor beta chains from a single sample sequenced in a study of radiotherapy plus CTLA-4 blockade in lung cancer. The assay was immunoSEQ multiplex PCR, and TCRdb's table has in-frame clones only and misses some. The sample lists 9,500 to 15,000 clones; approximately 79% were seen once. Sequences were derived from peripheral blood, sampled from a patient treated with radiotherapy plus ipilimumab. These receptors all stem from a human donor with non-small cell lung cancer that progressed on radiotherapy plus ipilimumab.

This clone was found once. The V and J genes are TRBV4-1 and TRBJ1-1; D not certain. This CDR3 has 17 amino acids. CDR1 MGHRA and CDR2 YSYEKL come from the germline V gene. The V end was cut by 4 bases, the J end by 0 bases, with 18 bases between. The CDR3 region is CASSPQAPGLMNTEAFF. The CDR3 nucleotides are TGCGCCAGCAGCCCCCAAGCCCCGGGCTTAATGAACACTGAAGCTTTCTTT.

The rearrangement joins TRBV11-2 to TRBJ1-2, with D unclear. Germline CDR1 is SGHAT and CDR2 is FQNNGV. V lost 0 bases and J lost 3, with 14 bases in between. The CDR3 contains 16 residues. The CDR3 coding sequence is TGTGCCAGCAGCTTAGATAGCCGAGACCCCTACTATGGCTACACCTTC. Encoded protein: CASSLDSRDPYYGYTF. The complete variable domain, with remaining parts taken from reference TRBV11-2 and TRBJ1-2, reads EAGVAQSPRYKIIEKRQSVAFWCNPISGHATLYWYQQILGQGPKLLIQFQNNGVVDDSQLPKDRFSAERLKGVDSTLKIQPAKLEDSAVYLCASSLDSRDPYYGYTFGSGTRLTVV.

In DNA, the CDR3 is TGCGCCAGCAGCCAGTTTGGACAGAGCTCCTACAATGAGCAGTTCTTC. Translating it yields CASSQFGQSSYNEQFF. This rearrangement joins TRBV4-1 to TRBJ2-1; tentative D call: TRBD1 (6 bases). The CDR3 runs to 16 residues. Looked up from germline, CDR1 is MGHRA and CDR2 is YSYEKL. V lost 3 bases and J 0 bases, leaving 12 bases between the germline ends.

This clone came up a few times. The CDR3 coding sequence is TGTGCCAGCAGCTTTATCGGGACAGGCCTGGATGAGCAGTTCTTC. Protein sequence: CASSFIGTGLDEQFF. This rearrangement joins TRBV7-2 to TRBJ2-1, with 8 nucleotides matching TRBD1. Germline V gene lookup returns CDR1 SGHTA and CDR2 FQGNSA. This CDR3 has 15 residues. Trimming took 3 bases from V and 8 from J; bases not matched to a gene: 9.

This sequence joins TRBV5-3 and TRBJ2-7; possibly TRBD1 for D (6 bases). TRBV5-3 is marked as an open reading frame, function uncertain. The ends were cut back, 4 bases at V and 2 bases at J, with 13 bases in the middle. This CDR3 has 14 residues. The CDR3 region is CARSIRQEPYEQYF. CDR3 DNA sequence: TGTGCCAGAAGCATACGACAGGAACCCTACGAGCAGTACTTC.

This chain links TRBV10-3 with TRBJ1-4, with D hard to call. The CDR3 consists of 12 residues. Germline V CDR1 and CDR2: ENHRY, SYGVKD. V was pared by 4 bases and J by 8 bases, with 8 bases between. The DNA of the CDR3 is TGTGCCATCAGTGGACCGGACGAAAAACTGTTTTTT. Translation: CAISGPDEKLFF.